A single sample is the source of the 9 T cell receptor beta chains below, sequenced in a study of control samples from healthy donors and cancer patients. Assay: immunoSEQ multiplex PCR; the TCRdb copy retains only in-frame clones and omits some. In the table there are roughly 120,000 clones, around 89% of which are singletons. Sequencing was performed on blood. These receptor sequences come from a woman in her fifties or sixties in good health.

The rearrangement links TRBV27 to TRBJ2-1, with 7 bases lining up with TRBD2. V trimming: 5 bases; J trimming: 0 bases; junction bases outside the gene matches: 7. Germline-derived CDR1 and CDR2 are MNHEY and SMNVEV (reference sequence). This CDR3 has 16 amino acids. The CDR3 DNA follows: TGTGCCAGCAGTCTAGGAGGGAGGGGCTCCTACAATGAGCAGTTCTTC. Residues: CASSLGGRGSYNEQFF.

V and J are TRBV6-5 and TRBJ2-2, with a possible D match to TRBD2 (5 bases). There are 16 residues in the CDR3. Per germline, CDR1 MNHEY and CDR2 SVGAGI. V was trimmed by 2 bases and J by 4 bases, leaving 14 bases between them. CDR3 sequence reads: CASSYQSGLLTGELFF. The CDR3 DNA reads TGTGCCAGCAGTTACCAATCGGGGTTACTCACCGGGGAGCTGTTTTTT.

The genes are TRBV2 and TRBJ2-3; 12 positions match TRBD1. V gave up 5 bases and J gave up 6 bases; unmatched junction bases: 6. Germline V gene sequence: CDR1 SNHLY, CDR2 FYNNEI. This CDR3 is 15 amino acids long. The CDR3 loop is CASSPGQGALDTQYF. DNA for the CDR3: TGTGCCAGCAGTCCGGGACAGGGGGCTCTGGATACGCAGTATTTT.

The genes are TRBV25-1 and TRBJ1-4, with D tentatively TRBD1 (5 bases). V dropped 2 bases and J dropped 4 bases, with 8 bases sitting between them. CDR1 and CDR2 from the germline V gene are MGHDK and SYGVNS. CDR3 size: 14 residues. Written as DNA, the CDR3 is TGTGCCAGCAGTGAACCAGGGTTTAATGAAAAACTGTTTTTT. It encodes CASSEPGFNEKLFF.

The CDR3 coding sequence is TGTGCCAGCAGCCAATCAGGACGCGGGACTTTCTTT. It codes for CASSQSGRGTFF. The chain couples TRBV3-1 (or the pseudogene TRBV3-2) to TRBJ1-1; D is ambiguous. V lost 2 bases and J 12 bases, leaving 13 bases between the germline ends. This CDR3 is 12 amino acids long. Germline V gene data show CDR1 as LGHDT and CDR2 as YNNKEL (reference sequence).

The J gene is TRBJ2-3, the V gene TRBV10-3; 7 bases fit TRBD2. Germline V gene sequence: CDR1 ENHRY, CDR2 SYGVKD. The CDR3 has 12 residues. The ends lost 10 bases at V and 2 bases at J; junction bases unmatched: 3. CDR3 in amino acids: CATAGDTDTQYF. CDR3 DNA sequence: TGTGCCACTGCGGGGGACACAGATACGCAGTATTTT.

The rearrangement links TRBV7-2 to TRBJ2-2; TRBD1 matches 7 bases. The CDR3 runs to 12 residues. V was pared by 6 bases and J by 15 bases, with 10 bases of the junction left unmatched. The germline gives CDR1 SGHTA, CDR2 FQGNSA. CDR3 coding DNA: TGTGCCAGCAGTCCCCGACAGGGCTGGTTGTTTTTT. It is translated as CASSPRQGWLFF. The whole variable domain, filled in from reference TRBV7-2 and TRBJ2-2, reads GAGVSQSPSNKVTEKGKDVELRCDPISGHTALYWYRQSLGQGLEFLIYFQGNSAPDKSGLPSDRFSAERTGGSVSTLTIQRTQQEDSAVYLCASSPRQGWLFFGEGSRLTVL.

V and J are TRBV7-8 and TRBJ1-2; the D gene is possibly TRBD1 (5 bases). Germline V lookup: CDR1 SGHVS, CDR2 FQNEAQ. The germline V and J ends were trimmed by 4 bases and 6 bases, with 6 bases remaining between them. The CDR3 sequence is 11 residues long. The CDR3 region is CASSWGHGYTF. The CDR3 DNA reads TGTGCCAGCAGCTGGGGCCATGGCTACACCTTC.

In nucleotides, the CDR3 is TGTGCCAGCAGTTTATCTGAGGGAACTGAAGCTTTCTTT. This codes for CASSLSEGTEAFF. The chain employs TRBV27 and TRBJ1-1; D unclear. V was trimmed by 0 bases and J by 5 bases, leaving 7 bases between them. The CDR3 is 13 amino acids. From germline, CDR1 is MNHEY and CDR2 SMNVEV (reference sequence).